This T cell receptor beta chain was retrieved from a study of cytomegalovirus exposure and HLA in healthy donors. As for the study in general: Among several hundred genotyped donors, about 80% fell in the Caucasian-associated ancestry cluster.

Germline V CDR1 and CDR2: WSHSY, SAAADI. The CDR3 sequence is 13 residues long. V lost 2 bases, J lost 10 bases, and 0 bases stayed unmatched. Though probably carrying unrecorded immune exposures, donors were nominally healthy at sampling. As concerns this clone: Antigen specificity is unknown.

Broader study findings: TCR beta V- and J-gene trimming was later associated with a missense DCLRE1C variant.

PCR involved 60 Vbeta and 13 Jbeta primers. In the original analysis: Roughly 11 million shared chains were among the approximately 87 million unique TCR beta chains that a later analysis counted. Method: immunoSEQ multiplex PCR; TCRdb's copy keeps in-frame clones and lacks some. Clone size and V and J calls were adopted from that table, with D and trimming inferred from the DNA. The repertoire holds 100,000 or so clones, with 75% as singletons. Sequencing used PBMCs. This chain links TRBV10-2 with TRBJ2-1, with 12 bases fitting TRBD2. The sequence was collected from a middle-aged man in good health and CMV-seronegative. The CDR3 protein is CASSELAGGEQFF. DNA of the CDR3: TGCGCCAGCAGTGAGCTAGCGGGGGGGGAGCAGTTCTTC.